Listed below are T cell receptor beta chains from one sample, sequenced in a study of regulatory T cells in long-lasting Graves disease. TCRdb fed the multiplex PCR reads into MiXCR, producing one record per CDR3 protein. The table lists some 370,000 distinct CDR3 sequences, 20% of them singletons. Sample: peripheral blood mononuclear cells (PBMCs), taken when the disease was refractory, from a patient treated with antithyroid drugs. Receptor source: a female donor with Graves disease. CDR3s include the opening cysteine and the closing phenylalanine or tryptophan. Each record gives: clone size, D gene, J gene, V gene, CDR3 protein, CDR3 DNA. D genes are given only for firm matches. Clone size is not always given. Where it is, it says once, few, many or a class for expanded clones.

abundance: -; d_gene: TRBD2; j_gene: TRBJ2-2; v_gene: TRBV19; CDR3aa: CASSNPGLTNTGELFF; CDR3nt: TGTGCCAGTAGTAACCCGGGACTAACCAACACCGGGGAGCTGTTTTTT
abundance: -; d_gene: -; j_gene: TRBJ2-7; v_gene: TRBV5-1; CDR3aa: CASSPAGTPLEQYF; CDR3nt: TGCGCCAGCAGCCCGGCCGGGACACCCCTCGAGCAGTACTTC
abundance: many; d_gene: TRBD1; j_gene: TRBJ2-4; v_gene: TRBV6-5; CDR3aa: CASSYSEGAAKNIQYF; CDR3nt: TGTGCCAGCAGTTACTCAGAGGGGGCGGCCAAAAACATTCAGTACTTC
abundance: -; d_gene: -; j_gene: TRBJ2-7; v_gene: TRBV20-1; CDR3aa: CSARGWDGGPYEQYF; CDR3nt: TGCAGTGCTAGGGGTTGGGACGGCGGACCCTACGAGCAGTACTTC
abundance: many; d_gene: -; j_gene: TRBJ2-5; v_gene: TRBV11-2; CDR3aa: CASSLVVTGETQYF; CDR3nt: TGTGCCAGCAGCTTAGTGGTCACAGGGGAGACCCAGTACTTC
abundance: few; d_gene: -; j_gene: TRBJ2-3; v_gene: TRBV9; CDR3aa: CASSVGGDTQYF; CDR3nt: TGTGCCAGCAGCGTAGGGGGGGATACGCAGTATTTT
abundance: once; d_gene: -; j_gene: TRBJ1-4; v_gene: TRBV4-3; CDR3aa: CASSQEETTNEKLFF; CDR3nt: TGCGCCAGCAGCCAGGAGGAAACAACTAATGAAAAACTGTTTTTT
abundance: -; d_gene: -; j_gene: TRBJ2-1; v_gene: TRBV27; CDR3aa: CASSPTEYNEQFF; CDR3nt: TGTGCCAGCAGTCCGACAGAATACAATGAGCAGTTCTTC
abundance: -; d_gene: -; j_gene: TRBJ1-5; v_gene: TRBV7-2; CDR3aa: CASSLVGISNNQPQHF; CDR3nt: TGTGCCAGCAGCTTAGTGGGGATATCCAACAATCAGCCCCAGCATTTT
abundance: many; d_gene: TRBD1; j_gene: TRBJ1-2; v_gene: TRBV28; CDR3aa: CASSLMTGINYGYTF; CDR3nt: TGTGCCAGCAGTTTGATGACAGGGATCAACTATGGCTACACCTTC
abundance: -; d_gene: TRBD2; j_gene: TRBJ2-3; v_gene: TRBV3-1; CDR3aa: CASSLRIAGGQADTQYF; CDR3nt: TGTGCCAGCAGCCTTAGGATAGCGGGAGGGCAGGCTGATACGCAGTATTTT
abundance: many; d_gene: TRBD1; j_gene: TRBJ2-7; v_gene: TRBV2; CDR3aa: CASFRTGAKTYEQYF; CDR3nt: TGTGCCAGTTTCAGGACAGGGGCTAAAACCTACGAGCAGTACTTC
abundance: -; d_gene: -; j_gene: TRBJ2-7; v_gene: TRBV6-9; CDR3aa: CASSFPSGPADYEQYF; CDR3nt: TGTGCCAGCAGTTTTCCCTCGGGCCCCGCGGACTACGAGCAGTACTTC
abundance: many; d_gene: -; j_gene: TRBJ2-5; v_gene: TRBV12-3/TRBV12-4; CDR3aa: CASSDVWGTEETQYF; CDR3nt: TGTGCCAGCAGTGACGTCTGGGGGACGGAGGAGACCCAGTACTTC
abundance: many; d_gene: -; j_gene: TRBJ1-1; v_gene: TRBV12-3/TRBV12-4; CDR3aa: CASRRGDTEAFF; CDR3nt: TGTGCCAGCAGAAGGGGGGACACTGAAGCTTTCTTT
abundance: many; d_gene: -; j_gene: TRBJ1-2; v_gene: TRBV29-1; CDR3aa: CSVDLDRGQGYTF; CDR3nt: TGCAGCGTTGATTTGGATCGGGGGCAGGGCTACACCTTC
abundance: -; d_gene: TRBD2; j_gene: TRBJ2-7; v_gene: TRBV20-1; CDR3aa: CSAASAGVGAYEQYF; CDR3nt: TGCAGTGCTGCCTCAGCGGGAGTGGGCGCCTACGAGCAGTACTTC
abundance: few; d_gene: -; j_gene: TRBJ2-7; v_gene: TRBV18; CDR3aa: CASSPPMGPHEQYF; CDR3nt: TGTGCCAGCTCACCACCAATGGGTCCCCACGAGCAGTACTTC
abundance: -; d_gene: TRBD2; j_gene: TRBJ2-1; v_gene: TRBV29-1; CDR3aa: CSVPRTSGRAAGNEQFF; CDR3nt: TGCAGCGTGCCCCGGACTAGCGGGAGGGCCGCGGGTAATGAGCAGTTCTTC
abundance: -; d_gene: -; j_gene: TRBJ1-4; v_gene: TRBV6-2/TRBV6-3; CDR3aa: CASSYSSTVNEKLFF; CDR3nt: TGTGCCAGCAGTTACTCCTCGACCGTTAATGAAAAACTGTTTTTT
abundance: many; d_gene: TRBD1; j_gene: TRBJ1-5; v_gene: TRBV28; CDR3aa: CASTPGGRATENQPQHF; CDR3nt: TGTGCCAGCACCCCAGGGGGCCGGGCGACCGAAAATCAGCCCCAGCATTTT
abundance: -; d_gene: TRBD1; j_gene: TRBJ1-1; v_gene: TRBV3-1; CDR3aa: CASRQGVYTEAFF; CDR3nt: TGTGCCAGCAGACAGGGGGTATACACTGAAGCTTTCTTT
abundance: few; d_gene: TRBD1; j_gene: TRBJ2-2; v_gene: TRBV12-3/TRBV12-4; CDR3aa: CASSVSGTGGSGELFF; CDR3nt: TGTGCCAGCAGCGTATCCGGGACAGGGGGCTCCGGGGAGCTGTTTTTT
abundance: -; d_gene: -; j_gene: TRBJ1-2; v_gene: TRBV19; CDR3aa: CASSYRETSGYTF; CDR3nt: TGTGCCAGTAGTTACAGGGAAACCAGTGGCTACACCTTC
abundance: many; d_gene: -; j_gene: TRBJ1-2; v_gene: TRBV7-2; CDR3aa: CASSTRQETNYGYTF; CDR3nt: TGTGCCAGCAGCACCCGACAGGAAACTAACTATGGCTACACCTTC
abundance: -; d_gene: -; j_gene: TRBJ2-6; v_gene: TRBV6-1; CDR3aa: CASSRSWAGANVLTF; CDR3nt: TGTGCCAGCAGCCGTTCATGGGCTGGGGCCAACGTCCTGACTTTC
abundance: -; d_gene: -; j_gene: TRBJ1-2; v_gene: TRBV15; CDR3aa: CATSEGLYGYTF; CDR3nt: TGTGCCACCAGCGAGGGCTTATATGGCTACACCTTC
abundance: many; d_gene: -; j_gene: TRBJ1-6; v_gene: TRBV7-2; CDR3aa: CASSLQRAGDNSPLHF; CDR3nt: TGTGCCAGCAGCTTACAAAGGGCTGGCGACAATTCACCCCTCCACTTT
abundance: many; d_gene: -; j_gene: TRBJ1-6; v_gene: TRBV28; CDR3aa: CASSFTGNSYNSPLHF; CDR3nt: TGTGCCAGCAGTTTTACAGGAAACTCCTATAATTCACCCCTCCACTTT
abundance: -; d_gene: TRBD2; j_gene: TRBJ2-7; v_gene: TRBV20-1; CDR3aa: CSARDRTSSYEQYF; CDR3nt: TGCAGTGCTAGAGATAGGACTAGCTCCTACGAGCAGTACTTC
abundance: few; d_gene: TRBD2; j_gene: TRBJ2-5; v_gene: TRBV20-1; CDR3aa: CSARVFGTNQETQYF; CDR3nt: TGCAGTGCTAGAGTCTTCGGGACTAACCAAGAGACCCAGTACTTC
abundance: -; d_gene: TRBD1; j_gene: TRBJ1-5; v_gene: TRBV7-8; CDR3aa: CASSLSRTGGQPQHF; CDR3nt: TGTGCCAGCAGCTTATCCAGGACAGGAGGTCAGCCCCAGCATTTT
abundance: -; d_gene: TRBD1; j_gene: TRBJ1-1; v_gene: TRBV5-5; CDR3aa: CASSSVDRGEAFF; CDR3nt: TGTGCCAGCAGCTCGGTAGACAGGGGGGAAGCTTTCTTT
abundance: many; d_gene: -; j_gene: TRBJ2-6; v_gene: TRBV27; CDR3aa: CASSLYGTLSSGANVLTF; CDR3nt: TGTGCCAGCAGTTTATATGGGACGCTTAGCTCTGGGGCCAACGTCCTGACTTTC
abundance: few; d_gene: -; j_gene: TRBJ1-1; v_gene: TRBV20-1; CDR3aa: CSASTPAEAFF; CDR3nt: TGCAGTGCTAGCACGCCAGCTGAAGCTTTCTTT
abundance: -; d_gene: -; j_gene: TRBJ1-1; v_gene: TRBV12-5; CDR3aa: CASGPVGGGAFF; CDR3nt: TGTGCTAGTGGTCCCGTCGGTGGGGGAGCTTTCTTT
abundance: many; d_gene: -; j_gene: TRBJ2-7; v_gene: TRBV28; CDR3aa: CASSIDSFYEQYF; CDR3nt: TGTGCCAGCAGTATTGACAGCTTCTACGAGCAGTACTTC
abundance: -; d_gene: TRBD1; j_gene: TRBJ2-5; v_gene: TRBV12-3/TRBV12-4; CDR3aa: CTSSLGTGGETQYF; CDR3nt: TGTACCAGCAGTTTGGGAACAGGGGGAGAGACCCAGTACTTC
abundance: many; d_gene: -; j_gene: TRBJ2-7; v_gene: TRBV6-2/TRBV6-3; CDR3aa: CASSEVSPPGHRPYEQYF; CDR3nt: TGTGCCAGCAGTGAAGTATCCCCTCCGGGACACCGGCCCTACGAGCAGTACTTC
abundance: many; d_gene: TRBD2; j_gene: TRBJ2-7; v_gene: TRBV27; CDR3aa: CASSDTGTSGSEQYF; CDR3nt: TGTGCCAGCAGTGATACCGGGACTAGCGGGAGCGAGCAGTACTTC
abundance: -; d_gene: -; j_gene: TRBJ2-2; v_gene: TRBV24-1; CDR3aa: CATSQTGSGELFF; CDR3nt: TGTGCCACCAGCCAAACAGGGTCCGGGGAGCTGTTTTTT
abundance: many; d_gene: -; j_gene: TRBJ2-6; v_gene: TRBV12-3/TRBV12-4; CDR3aa: CASSLVGAGANVLTF; CDR3nt: TGTGCCAGCAGTTTAGTAGGGGCTGGGGCCAACGTCCTGACTTTC
abundance: -; d_gene: -; j_gene: TRBJ1-1; v_gene: TRBV9; CDR3aa: CASSAGTGNTEAFF; CDR3nt: TGTGCCAGCAGCGCTGGTACCGGGAACACTGAAGCTTTCTTT
abundance: many; d_gene: -; j_gene: TRBJ2-7; v_gene: TRBV28; CDR3aa: CASSLDTDAYEQYF; CDR3nt: TGTGCCAGCAGTTTAGACACGGATGCCTACGAGCAGTACTTC
abundance: few; d_gene: TRBD1; j_gene: TRBJ1-2; v_gene: TRBV9; CDR3aa: CASSASGVFGQGAYDYTF; CDR3nt: TGTGCCAGCAGCGCCAGTGGGGTGTTTGGACAGGGGGCCTATGACTACACCTTC
abundance: -; d_gene: -; j_gene: TRBJ2-7; v_gene: TRBV29-1; CDR3aa: CSVVILPYEQYF; CDR3nt: TGCAGCGTCGTAATCCTTCCTTACGAGCAGTACTTC
abundance: -; d_gene: -; j_gene: TRBJ2-5; v_gene: TRBV20-1; CDR3aa: CSARNQDGQETQYF; CDR3nt: TGCAGTGCTAGAAATCAGGACGGCCAAGAGACCCAGTACTTC
abundance: few; d_gene: TRBD1; j_gene: TRBJ1-3; v_gene: TRBV6-1; CDR3aa: CASSNRDRLRSGNTIYF; CDR3nt: TGTGCCAGCTCCAACCGGGACAGGCTCCGCTCTGGAAACACCATATATTTT
abundance: many; d_gene: -; j_gene: TRBJ1-1; v_gene: TRBV18; CDR3aa: CASSPWGSGGDTEAFF; CDR3nt: TGTGCCAGCTCACCATGGGGTTCGGGCGGGGACACTGAAGCTTTCTTT
abundance: many; d_gene: -; j_gene: TRBJ1-2; v_gene: TRBV28; CDR3aa: CASSLTGGHGYTF; CDR3nt: TGTGCCAGCAGTTTAACGGGAGGGCATGGCTACACCTTC
abundance: -; d_gene: -; j_gene: TRBJ2-6; v_gene: TRBV7-9; CDR3aa: CASSFYRVSGANVLTF; CDR3nt: TGTGCCAGCAGCTTTTACCGAGTCTCTGGGGCCAACGTCCTGACTTTC
abundance: -; d_gene: -; j_gene: TRBJ2-7; v_gene: TRBV6-2/TRBV6-3; CDR3aa: CASSYGGLSGEQYF; CDR3nt: TGTGCCAGCAGTTACGGGGGGCTGTCTGGCGAGCAGTACTTC
abundance: few; d_gene: TRBD1; j_gene: TRBJ2-4; v_gene: TRBV3-1; CDR3aa: CASSHGQGALYSIQYF; CDR3nt: TGTGCCAGCAGCCACGGACAGGGGGCTTTGTATAGCATTCAGTACTTC